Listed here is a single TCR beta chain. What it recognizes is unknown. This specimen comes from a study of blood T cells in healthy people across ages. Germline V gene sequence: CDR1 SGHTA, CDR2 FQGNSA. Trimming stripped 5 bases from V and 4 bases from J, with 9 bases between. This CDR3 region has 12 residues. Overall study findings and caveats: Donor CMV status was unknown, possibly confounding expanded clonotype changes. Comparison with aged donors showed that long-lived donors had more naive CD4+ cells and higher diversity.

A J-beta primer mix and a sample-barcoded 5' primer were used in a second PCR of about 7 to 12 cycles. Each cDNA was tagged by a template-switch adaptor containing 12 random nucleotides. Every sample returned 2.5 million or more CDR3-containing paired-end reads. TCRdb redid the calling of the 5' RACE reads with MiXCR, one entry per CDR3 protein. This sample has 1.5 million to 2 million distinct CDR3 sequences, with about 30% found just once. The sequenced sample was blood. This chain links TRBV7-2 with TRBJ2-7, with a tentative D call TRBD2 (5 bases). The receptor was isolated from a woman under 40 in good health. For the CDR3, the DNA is TGTGCCAGCAGCCCTAGCTGGTACGAGCAGTACTTC. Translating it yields CASSPSWYEQYF.